The rows below give T cell receptor beta chains drawn from one sample of a study of control samples from healthy donors and cancer patients. Using immunoSEQ multiplex PCR, the repertoire was profiled, and TCRdb retains in-frame clones only, with some absent. The sample includes some 150,000 clones, under 95% of them seen just once. The sample taken for sequencing was blood. The origin of the receptors is a man aged 18 to 35 in good health. CDR3s include the opening cysteine and the closing phenylalanine or tryptophan. D genes are given only for firm matches. Clone size is not always given. Where it is, it says once, few, many or a class for expanded clones.

j_call clone_size d_call v_call cdr3_aa cdr3_nt
TRBJ2-3 . . TRBV4-2 CASSQESLGADTDTQYF TGTGCCAGCAGCCAAGAGTCCTTGGGGGCCGACACAGATACGCAGTATTTT
TRBJ2-2 . TRBD2 TRBV7-2 CASSTLAGSYTGELFF TGTGCCAGCAGCACTCTAGCGGGGTCCTACACCGGGGAGCTGTTTTTT
TRBJ1-2 . . TRBV20-1 CSASGGTGYTF TGCAGTGCTAGCGGGGGGACAGGCTACACCTTC
TRBJ2-7 . TRBD1 TRBV10-3 CAISELRQGQGDEQYF TGTGCCATCAGTGAGCTCAGACAGGGGCAAGGGGACGAGCAGTACTTC
TRBJ1-1 . . TRBV25-1 CASSDPHRVGNTEAFF TGTGCCAGCAGTGACCCCCACAGGGTAGGGAACACTGAAGCTTTCTTT
TRBJ2-7 once TRBD1 TRBV5-6 CASSRTGQVPYEQYF TGTGCCAGCAGCCGCACCGGACAGGTTCCCTACGAGCAGTACTTC
TRBJ1-4 . . TRBV19 CASSIGALTNEKLFF TGTGCCAGTAGTATAGGGGCCCTTACTAATGAAAAACTGTTTTTT
TRBJ1-2 . . TRBV4-1 CASSQSLLGAYGYTF TGCGCCAGCAGCCAAAGTCTTTTGGGAGCTTATGGCTACACCTTC
TRBJ2-1 . . TRBV28 CASGTSGTQHNEQFF TGTGCCAGCGGAACCTCCGGGACTCAGCACAATGAGCAGTTCTTC
TRBJ1-1 . . TRBV6-5 CATSKGRGEAFF TGTGCCACCTCGAAGGGCAGGGGTGAAGCTTTCTTT
TRBJ1-2 . . TRBV6-2/TRBV6-3 CASSYSNYGYTF TGTGCCAGCAGTTACAGCAACTATGGCTACACCTTC
TRBJ2-7 . TRBD1 TRBV14 CASSPRDRTYEQYF TGTGCCAGCAGCCCCCGGGACAGAACCTACGAGCAGTACTTC
TRBJ2-2 . TRBD2 TRBV29-1 CSVERLAGSLNTGELFF TGCAGCGTTGAACGGCTAGCGGGGAGCCTTAACACCGGGGAGCTGTTTTTT
TRBJ1-6 . TRBD1 TRBV28 CASSSPGGSYNSPLHF TGTGCCAGCAGTTCCCCAGGGGGGTCCTATAATTCACCCCTCCACTTT
TRBJ2-7 . . TRBV11-3 CASSPRAGVGNEQYF TGTGCCAGCAGCCCAAGAGCAGGGGTTGGCAACGAGCAGTACTTC
TRBJ1-6 . . TRBV27 CASSSQYNSPLHF TGTGCCAGCAGTTCCCAATATAATTCACCCCTCCACTTT
TRBJ1-2 . TRBD1 TRBV3-1/TRBV3-2 CASSQGTGGGGYTF TGTGCCAGCAGCCAAGGAACAGGGGGCGGTGGCTACACCTTC
TRBJ2-5 . . TRBV9 CASSVAPQTGETQYF TGTGCCAGCAGCGTAGCCCCGCAGACTGGGGAGACCCAGTACTTC
TRBJ1-2 . . TRBV6-5 CASTDAGGYTF TGTGCCAGCACAGACGCTGGGGGCTACACCTTC
TRBJ2-2 . . TRBV18 CASSPRAPGTGELFF TGTGCCAGCTCACCACGCGCCCCAGGTACCGGGGAGCTGTTTTTT
TRBJ1-5 . . TRBV7-6 CASSLAPNQPQHF TGTGCCAGCAGCTTAGCCCCCAATCAGCCCCAGCATTTT
TRBJ1-5 . TRBD1 TRBV28 CASSLFLLWDRVSNQPQHF TGTGCCAGCAGTTTATTTCTCTTGTGGGACAGGGTTAGCAATCAGCCCCAGCATTTT
TRBJ1-2 . TRBD1 TRBV24-1 CATSGQGSYGYTF TGTGCCACCAGCGGACAGGGCAGCTATGGCTACACCTTC
TRBJ1-1 . TRBD1 TRBV10-3 CASTGGTEAFF TGTGCCAGTACAGGGGGGACTGAAGCTTTCTTT
TRBJ1-3 once . TRBV2 CASSEAGGAGNTIYF TGTGCCAGCAGTGAAGCCGGGGGTGCTGGAAACACCATATATTTT
TRBJ1-2 . . TRBV29-1 CSVEGAGGSYGYTF TGCAGCGTTGAAGGGGCTGGAGGAAGCTATGGCTACACCTTC
TRBJ1-1 . . TRBV28 CASSLSRLLNSEAFF TGTGCCAGCAGTCTCTCAAGGCTTTTGAATTCTGAAGCTTTCTTT
TRBJ2-3 . . TRBV4-2 CASSQDRGATDTQYF TGTGCCAGCAGCCAAGATCGGGGGGCCACAGATACGCAGTATTTT
TRBJ2-7 . TRBD1 TRBV6-5 CASPKEGQGLYEQYF TGTGCCAGCCCGAAGGAGGGACAGGGTCTCTACGAGCAGTACTTC
TRBJ1-6 . . TRBV10-3 CAISAQAAGSYNSPLHF TGTGCCATCAGTGCTCAGGCGGCAGGCTCCTATAATTCACCCCTCCACTTT
TRBJ1-1 . . TRBV20-1 CSASQKGLDTEAFF TGCAGTGCTAGTCAAAAGGGTTTGGACACTGAAGCTTTCTTT
TRBJ1-4 . . TRBV27 CASSRYSYATNEKLFF TGTGCCAGCAGTCGGTACAGTTATGCAACTAATGAAAAACTGTTTTTT
TRBJ2-7 . TRBD1 TRBV10-1 CASSDHLQGSYEQYF TGCGCCAGCAGTGATCATCTACAGGGGAGCTACGAGCAGTACTTC
TRBJ2-7 . . TRBV7-9 CASSSRDREPYEQYF TGTGCCAGCAGCTCCCGGGACCGAGAACCCTACGAGCAGTACTTC
TRBJ2-3 . . TRBV25-1 CASSRQGLSTDTQYF TGTGCCAGCAGCCGACAGGGACTTAGCACAGATACGCAGTATTTT
TRBJ2-1 . . TRBV5-1 CASSLQDSYNEQFF TGCGCCAGCAGCTTACAGGACTCCTACAATGAGCAGTTCTTC
TRBJ1-2 . TRBD1 TRBV30 CAWGQGGGYTF TGTGCCTGGGGACAGGGTGGTGGCTACACCTTC
TRBJ2-7 . . TRBV5-1 CASSPGSSNEQYF TGCGCCAGCAGCCCCGGGTCTTCCAACGAGCAGTACTTC
TRBJ2-7 . . TRBV7-3 CASSSTGRSEQYF TGTGCCAGCAGCTCGACTGGTCGTAGTGAGCAGTACTTC
TRBJ1-2 . . TRBV5-6 CASSLGGRSPHGYTF TGTGCCAGCAGCTTAGGAGGGAGATCCCCCCATGGCTACACCTTC
TRBJ1-2 once . TRBV21-1 CASSYKDRIYGYTF TGTGCCAGCAGCTATAAAGACAGAATCTATGGCTACACCTTC
TRBJ2-4 . TRBD2 TRBV19 CASSGPRAGGQYF TGTGCCAGTAGTGGCCCCCGAGCGGGGGGCCAGTACTTC
TRBJ1-1 . . TRBV6-5 CASSYKGNTEAFF TGTGCCAGCAGTTACAAAGGGAACACTGAAGCTTTCTTT
TRBJ2-3 . . TRBV27 CASSLLVMGNIGTDTQYF TGTGCCAGCAGTTTATTGGTCATGGGCAATATAGGCACAGATACGCAGTATTTT